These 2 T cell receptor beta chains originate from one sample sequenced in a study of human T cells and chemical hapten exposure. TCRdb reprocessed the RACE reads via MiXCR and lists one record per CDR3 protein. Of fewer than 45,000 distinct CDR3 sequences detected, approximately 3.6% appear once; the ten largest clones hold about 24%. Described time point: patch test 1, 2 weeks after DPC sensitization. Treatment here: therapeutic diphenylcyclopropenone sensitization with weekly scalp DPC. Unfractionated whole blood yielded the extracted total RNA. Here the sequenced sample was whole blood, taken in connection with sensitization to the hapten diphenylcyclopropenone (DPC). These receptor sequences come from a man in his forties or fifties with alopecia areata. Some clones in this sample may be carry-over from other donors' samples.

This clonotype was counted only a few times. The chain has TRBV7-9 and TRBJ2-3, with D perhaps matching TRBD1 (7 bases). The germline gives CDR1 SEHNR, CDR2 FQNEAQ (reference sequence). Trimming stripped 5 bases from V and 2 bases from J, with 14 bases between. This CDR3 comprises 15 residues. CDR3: CASSPGDRDTDTQYF. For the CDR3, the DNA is TGTGCCAGCAGCCCGGGAGACAGGGACACAGATACGCAGTATTTT.

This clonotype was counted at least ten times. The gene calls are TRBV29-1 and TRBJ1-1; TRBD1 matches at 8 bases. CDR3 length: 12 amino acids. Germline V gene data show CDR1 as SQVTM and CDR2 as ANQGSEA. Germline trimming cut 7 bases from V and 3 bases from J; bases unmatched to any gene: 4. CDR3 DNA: TGCAGCGCCGGGACAGGCTACACTGAAGCTTTCTTT. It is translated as CSAGTGYTEAFF.